A selection of T cell receptor beta chains follows, all from one sample in a study of PD-1 blockade in classical Hodgkin lymphoma. Data came from immunoSEQ multiplex PCR; TCRdb stores just in-frame clones and leaves some out. The sample contains approximately 15,000 clones, roughly 87% of which appear only once. The sequenced sample was peripheral blood mononuclear cells (PBMCs). The receptors were sampled from a human donor with classical Hodgkin lymphoma. CDR3s leave out the opening cysteine and the closing phenylalanine or tryptophan. Each record gives: V gene, D gene, J gene, CDR3 length, CDR3 protein. A D gene is named only where the DNA matches it firmly.

v_call: TRBV7-2; d_call: NA; j_call: TRBJ2-3; cdr3_length: 11; cdr3_aa: ASSSPPTGTQY
v_call: TRBV4-1; d_call: TRBD2; j_call: TRBJ2-5; cdr3_length: 15; cdr3_aa: ASSQVTAGGPQETQY
v_call: TRBV14; d_call: TRBD1; j_call: TRBJ1-1; cdr3_length: 11; cdr3_aa: ASSHYRGTEAF
v_call: TRBV19; d_call: TRBD1; j_call: NA; cdr3_length: 12; cdr3_aa: ASSTMQGAYEQY
v_call: TRBV18; d_call: NA; j_call: TRBJ1-4; cdr3_length: 14; cdr3_aa: ASSPSRPGGNEKLF
v_call: TRBV2; d_call: NA; j_call: TRBJ2-2; cdr3_length: 13; cdr3_aa: ASSGGVVWTGELF
v_call: TRBV10-3; d_call: NA; j_call: TRBJ2-7; cdr3_length: 9; cdr3_aa: AISAGTEQY
v_call: TRBV7-9; d_call: NA; j_call: TRBJ2-3; cdr3_length: 12; cdr3_aa: ASSLGGYTDTQY
v_call: TRBV19; d_call: NA; j_call: TRBJ1-5; cdr3_length: 12; cdr3_aa: ASWMSRSNQPQH
v_call: TRBV6-1; d_call: NA; j_call: TRBJ1-2; cdr3_length: 12; cdr3_aa: ASSEGPPFRGYT
v_call: TRBV7-9; d_call: NA; j_call: TRBJ2-3; cdr3_length: 12; cdr3_aa: ATRPSASTDTQY
v_call: TRBV19; d_call: NA; j_call: TRBJ2-3; cdr3_length: 13; cdr3_aa: ASSIWGNPTDTQY
v_call: TRBV20-1; d_call: TRBD1; j_call: TRBJ1-2; cdr3_length: 7; cdr3_aa: SARTDRD
v_call: TRBV4-2; d_call: TRBD2; j_call: TRBJ2-5; cdr3_length: 14; cdr3_aa: ASSQVQRESPETQY
v_call: TRBV7-6; d_call: NA; j_call: TRBJ2-2; cdr3_length: 12; cdr3_aa: ASSPGASPGELF
v_call: TRBV7-2; d_call: NA; j_call: TRBJ1-4; cdr3_length: 12; cdr3_aa: ASSLVGTNEKLF
v_call: TRBV5-1; d_call: TRBD1; j_call: TRBJ1-1; cdr3_length: 13; cdr3_aa: ASSPTVDRGTEAF